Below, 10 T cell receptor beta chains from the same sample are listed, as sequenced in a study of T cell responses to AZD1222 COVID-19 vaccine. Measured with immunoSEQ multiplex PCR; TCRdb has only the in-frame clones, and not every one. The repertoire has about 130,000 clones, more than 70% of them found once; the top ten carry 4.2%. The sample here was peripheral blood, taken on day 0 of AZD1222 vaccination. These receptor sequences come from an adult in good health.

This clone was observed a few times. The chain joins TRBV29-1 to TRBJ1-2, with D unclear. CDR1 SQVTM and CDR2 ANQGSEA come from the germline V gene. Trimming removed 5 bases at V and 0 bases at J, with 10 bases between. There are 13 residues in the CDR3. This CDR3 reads CSVSEPANYGYTF. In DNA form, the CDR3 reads TGCAGCGTTAGTGAGCCAGCTAACTATGGCTACACCTTC.

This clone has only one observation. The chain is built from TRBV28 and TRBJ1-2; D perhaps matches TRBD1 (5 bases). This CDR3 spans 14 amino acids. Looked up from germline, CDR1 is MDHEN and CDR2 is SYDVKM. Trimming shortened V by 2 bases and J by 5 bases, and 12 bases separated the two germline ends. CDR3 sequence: CASSLLQGQYGYTF. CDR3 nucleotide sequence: TGTGCCAGCAGTTTACTGCAGGGCCAGTATGGCTACACCTTC.

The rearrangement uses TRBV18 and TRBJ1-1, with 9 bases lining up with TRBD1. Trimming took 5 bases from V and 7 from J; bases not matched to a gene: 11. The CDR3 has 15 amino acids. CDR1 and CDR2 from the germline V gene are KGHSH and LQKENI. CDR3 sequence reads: CASSATDRGGSEAFF. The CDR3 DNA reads TGTGCCAGCTCAGCTACGGACAGGGGTGGGAGTGAAGCTTTCTTT. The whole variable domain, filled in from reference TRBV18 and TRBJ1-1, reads NAGVMQNPRHLVRRRGQEARLRCSPMKGHSHVYWYRQLPEEGLKFMVYLQKENIIDESGMPKERFSAEFPKEGPSILRIQQVVRGDSAAYFCASSATDRGGSEAFFGQGTRLTVV.

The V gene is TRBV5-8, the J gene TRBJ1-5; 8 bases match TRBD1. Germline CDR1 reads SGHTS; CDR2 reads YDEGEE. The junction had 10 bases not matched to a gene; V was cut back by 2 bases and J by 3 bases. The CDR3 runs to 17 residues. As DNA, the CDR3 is TGTGCCAGCAGCTTCCGGACAGGGCGCTACCCCAATCAGCCCCAGCATTTT. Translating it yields CASSFRTGRYPNQPQHF.

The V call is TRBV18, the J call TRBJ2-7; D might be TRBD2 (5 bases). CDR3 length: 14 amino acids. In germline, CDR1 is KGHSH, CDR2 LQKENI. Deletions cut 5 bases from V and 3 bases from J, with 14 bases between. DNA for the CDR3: TGTGCCAGCTCATTACTAGAAGGTGGCTACGAGCAGTACTTC. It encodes CASSLLEGGYEQYF. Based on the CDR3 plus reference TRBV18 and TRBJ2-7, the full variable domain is NAGVMQNPRHLVRRRGQEARLRCSPMKGHSHVYWYRQLPEEGLKFMVYLQKENIIDESGMPKERFSAEFPKEGPSILRIQQVVRGDSAAYFCASSLLEGGYEQYFGPGTRLTVT.

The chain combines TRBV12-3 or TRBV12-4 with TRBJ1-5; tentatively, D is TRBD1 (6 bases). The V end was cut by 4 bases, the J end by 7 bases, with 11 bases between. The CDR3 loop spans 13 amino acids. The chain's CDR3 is CASSYQGYQPQHF. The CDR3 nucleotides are TGTGCCAGCAGTTATCAGGGGTACCAGCCCCAGCATTTT.

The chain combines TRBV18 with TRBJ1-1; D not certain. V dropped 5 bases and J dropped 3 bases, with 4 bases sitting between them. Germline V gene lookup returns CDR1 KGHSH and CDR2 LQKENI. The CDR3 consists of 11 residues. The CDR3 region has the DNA TGTGCCAGCTCAAGGGACACTGAAGCTTTCTTT. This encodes CASSRDTEAFF.

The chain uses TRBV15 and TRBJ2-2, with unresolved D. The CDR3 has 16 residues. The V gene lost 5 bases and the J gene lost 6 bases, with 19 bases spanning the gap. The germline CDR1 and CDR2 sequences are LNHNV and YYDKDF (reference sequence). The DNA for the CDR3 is TGTGCCACCAGCTCCTCGATGACGCGTAACGCCGGGGAGCTGTTTTTT. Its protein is CATSSSMTRNAGELFF. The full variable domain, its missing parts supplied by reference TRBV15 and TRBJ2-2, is DAMVIQNPRYQVTQFGKPVTLSCSQTLNHNVMYWYQQKSSQAPKLLFHYYDKDFNNEADTPDNFQSRRPNTSFCFLDIRSPGLGDTAMYLCATSSSMTRNAGELFFGEGSRLTVL.

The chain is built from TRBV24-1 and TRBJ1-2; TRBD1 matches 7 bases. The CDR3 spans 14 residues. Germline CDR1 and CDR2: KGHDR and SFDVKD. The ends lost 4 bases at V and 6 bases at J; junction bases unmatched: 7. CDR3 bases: TGTGCCACCAGTGAGGGGACAGAAAGAGATGGCTACACCTTC. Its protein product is CATSEGTERDGYTF.

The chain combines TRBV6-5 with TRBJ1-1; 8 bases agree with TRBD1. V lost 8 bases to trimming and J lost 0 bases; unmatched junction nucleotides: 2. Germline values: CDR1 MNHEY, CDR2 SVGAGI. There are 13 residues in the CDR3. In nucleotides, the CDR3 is TGTGCCAGCCCAGGGGGCCTGAACACTGAAGCTTTCTTT. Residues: CASPGGLNTEAFF.